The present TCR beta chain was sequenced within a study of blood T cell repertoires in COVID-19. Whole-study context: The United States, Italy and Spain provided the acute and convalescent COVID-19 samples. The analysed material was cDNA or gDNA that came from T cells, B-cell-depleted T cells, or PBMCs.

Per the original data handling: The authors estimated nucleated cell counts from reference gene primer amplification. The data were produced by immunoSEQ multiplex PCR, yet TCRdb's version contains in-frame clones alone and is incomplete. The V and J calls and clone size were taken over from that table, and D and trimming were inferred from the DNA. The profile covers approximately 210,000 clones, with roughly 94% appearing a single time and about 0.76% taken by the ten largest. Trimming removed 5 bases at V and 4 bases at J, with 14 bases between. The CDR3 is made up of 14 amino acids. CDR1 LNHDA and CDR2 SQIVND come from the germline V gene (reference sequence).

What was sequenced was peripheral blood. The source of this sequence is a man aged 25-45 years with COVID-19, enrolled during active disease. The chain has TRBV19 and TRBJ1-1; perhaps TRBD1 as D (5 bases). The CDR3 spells CASSLGGLGTEAFF. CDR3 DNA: TGTGCCAGTAGTTTGGGGGGACTGGGCACTGAAGCTTTCTTT.